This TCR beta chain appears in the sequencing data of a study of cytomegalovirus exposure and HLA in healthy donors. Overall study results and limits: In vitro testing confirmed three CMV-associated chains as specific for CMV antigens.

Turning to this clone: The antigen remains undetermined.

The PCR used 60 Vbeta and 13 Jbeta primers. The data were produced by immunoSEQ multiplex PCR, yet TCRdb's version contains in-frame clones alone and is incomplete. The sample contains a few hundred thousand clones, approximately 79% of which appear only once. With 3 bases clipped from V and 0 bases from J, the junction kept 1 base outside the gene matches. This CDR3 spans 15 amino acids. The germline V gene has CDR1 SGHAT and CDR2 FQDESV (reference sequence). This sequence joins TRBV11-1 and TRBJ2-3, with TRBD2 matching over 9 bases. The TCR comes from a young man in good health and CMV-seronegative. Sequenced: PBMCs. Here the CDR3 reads CASSFTSGSTDTQYF. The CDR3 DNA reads TGTGCCAGCAGCTTCACTAGCGGGAGCACAGATACGCAGTATTTT.